This record covers a single TCR delta chain. This clone is termed medium-sized (0.01 to 0.1%). It has no known antigen specificity. It has no much larger one-base neighbor in the sample; base qualities were not kept. This record comes from a study of gamma-delta chains in newborns, infants, children (dated by TCRdb to between 2019 and 2020). Context from the whole study: According to the study title, microbial exposure causes polyclonal expansion of innate gammadelta T cells right after birth. The study examined the way microbial exposure affected innate gammadelta T cell populations in human newborns right after birth.

The instrument was an Illumina MiSeq. Clonotypes were called again by TCRdb from the public reads via CATT, and duplicate nucleotide sequences were then merged into one entry. In this sample the table shows about 5,600 delta-chain clones, about 15% of which occur a single time. About a quarter of the sample lies in the top ten. The CDR3 numbers 15 residues from cysteine through phenylalanine. The entry retains the CDR3 DNA only, 45 bases that are in frame from base 1. Trimming costs V 4 bases and J 8 bases, and their ends lie 20 bases apart. For CDR1 and CDR2, the germline V gene lists TSWWSYY and QGS.

This chain is built from TRDV1 and TRDJ1, with the D gene not confidently named. The sequenced sample was blood, obtained at baseline. The sequence was collected from a child who was a newborn, infant or young child, either healthy, febrile or measles-vaccinated (not recorded which). The DNA sequence reads TGTGCTCTTGGGGGTCGTTCCACGACTACCTCCAAACTCATCTTT. Translation gives CALGGRSTTTSKLIF.